The clone carrying this TCR beta chain was seen just once. These data belong to a study of blood T cell repertoires in COVID-19. In the study overall: PBMCs, B-cell-depleted T cells, or T cells provided the cDNA or gDNA that made up the material.

Participants reported their clinical history, and cohort assignment relied on those reports. The germline V gene has CDR1 SGHRS and CDR2 YFSETQ. Trimming shortened V by 4 bases and J by 5 bases, and 13 bases separated the two germline ends. The CDR3 length is 15 residues. Assay: immunoSEQ multiplex PCR; the TCRdb copy retains only in-frame clones and omits some. Among about 430,000 clones listed, around 87% were seen once. The chain recombines TRBV5-1 with TRBJ1-6, with a possible D match to TRBD1 (5 bases). Sequencing input: PBMCs or T cells enriched from blood (not recorded which). The TCR originated in a man aged 30-40 years who had recovered from COVID-19. CDR3 bases: TGCGCCAGCAGCCTAGACAGCTTAGATAATTCACCCCTCCACTTT. It yields the protein CASSLDSLDNSPLHF.